This is a list of T cell receptor beta chains from one sample in a study of T cell responses to AZD1222 COVID-19 vaccine. Libraries were prepared by immunoSEQ multiplex PCR; TCRdb keeps only in-frame clonotypes and omits some of them. The table lists approximately 150,000 clones, about 90% of them singletons. The sample in question was peripheral blood, obtained 28 days after the second dose of the MenACWY control vaccine. The source of these receptors is an adult who received the MenACWY meningococcal vaccine as a control. Both conserved end residues are part of each CDR3. D genes are given only for firm matches. A clone size is listed for some rows: how often the clone was seen (once, few, many), or a class if it is expanded.

cdr3_length	d_call	clone_size	j_call	v_call	cdr3_nt	cdr3_aa
17	TRBD2	-	TRBJ2-1	TRBV5-1	TGCGCCAGCAGCTTGCGGCGGGAGGGAAATCTTCACGCTGAGCAGTTCTTC	CASSLRREGNLHAEQFF
11	-	-	TRBJ1-6	TRBV6-5	TGTGGTTCTGGGCCGAATTCACCCCTCCACTTT	CGSGPNSPLHF
19	-	-	TRBJ2-2	TRBV29-1	TGCAGCGCTACATACCGGACAATATCGGACGTTGGGCGGACCGGGGAGCTGTTTTTT	CSATYRTISDVGRTGELFF
13	-	-	TRBJ1-5	TRBV9	TGTGCCAGCAGCGGTGGGATCAATCAGCCCCAGCATTTT	CASSGGINQPQHF
13	-	-	TRBJ2-7	TRBV7-6	TGTGCCAGCAGCTTAGGGGCATCCTACGAGCAGTACTTC	CASSLGASYEQYF
16	-	-	TRBJ2-2	TRBV23-1	TGCGCCAGCAGTCAATCGTGGGCAGGGCTCACCGGGGAGCTGTTTTTT	CASSQSWAGLTGELFF
17	TRBD1	-	TRBJ2-5	TRBV5-1	TGCGCCAGCAGCTTCTCTCCCGGGACAGGGGGCCCTGAGACCCAGTACTTC	CASSFSPGTGGPETQYF
19	-	-	TRBJ2-1	TRBV21-1	TGTGCCAGCAGCAGAAGACTAGCGGACCCAGTGATCCCGGCCTATGAGCAGTTCTTC	CASSRRLADPVIPAYEQFF
14	-	-	TRBJ1-4	TRBV15	TGTGCCCCCGGGCGGGGGTGGGAGGGTGAAAAACTGTTTTTT	CAPGRGWEGEKLFF
17	TRBD2	once	TRBJ2-5	TRBV6-2/TRBV6-3	TGTGCCAGCAGTTACTCCCTTCTAGCGGGACCCACGGAGGCCCAGTACTTC	CASSYSLLAGPTEAQYF
17	TRBD1	once	TRBJ2-7	TRBV7-6	TGTGCCAGCAGCTTAGACGGGACAGGGTCCGCGTTGAACGAGCAGTACTTC	CASSLDGTGSALNEQYF
14	TRBD1	-	TRBJ1-5	TRBV7-2	TGTGCCAGCAGCTTCGACAGGGACAATCAGCCCCAGCATTTT	CASSFDRDNQPQHF
12	-	-	TRBJ2-1	TRBV19	TGTGCCAGTAGTACCTCCCCCGAGGAGCAGTTCTTC	CASSTSPEEQFF
11	-	-	TRBJ2-7	TRBV3-1/TRBV3-2	TGTGCCAGCAGCCCCCCGGTAGGGCAGTACTTC	CASSPPVGQYF
14	-	-	TRBJ2-6	TRBV29-1	TGCAGCGTTGAAAACCCCTCTGGGGCCAACGTCCTGACTTTC	CSVENPSGANVLTF
10	-	once	TRBJ2-7	TRBV28	TGTGCCAGCAGACGACAAGAGCAGTACTTC	CASRRQEQYF
15	-	-	TRBJ2-7	TRBV6-1	TGTGCCAGCAGTGAATATCAGTCAGGGTTCTACGAGCAGTACTTC	CASSEYQSGFYEQYF
14	-	-	TRBJ1-1	TRBV21-1	TGTGCCAGCAGCAAACCCGGGCAGCCTCTTGAAGCTTTCTTT	CASSKPGQPLEAFF
16	TRBD1	-	TRBJ2-7	TRBV23-1	TGCGCCAGCAGCCTCGCCAGACAGGGGACATCCTACGAGCAGTACTTC	CASSLARQGTSYEQYF
16	-	-	TRBJ1-1	TRBV9	TGTGCCAGCAGCGTACACGACAGTCTCATGAACACTGAAGCTTTCTTT	CASSVHDSLMNTEAFF
19	-	-	TRBJ2-7	TRBV21-1	TGTGCCAGCAGCCAAAAGGGGGGGCGGACACCCACCAACTCCTACGAGCAGTACTTC	CASSQKGGRTPTNSYEQYF
16	-	-	TRBJ2-3	TRBV19	TGTGCCAGTAGCCCAGTATATCGACAGGGAGGGGATACGCAGTATTTT	CASSPVYRQGGDTQYF
15	-	-	TRBJ1-4	TRBV19	TGTGCCAGTACGTTTGAGCGCTCAACTAATGAAAAACTGTTTTTT	CASTFERSTNEKLFF
16	-	-	TRBJ2-1	TRBV4-1	TGCGCCAGCAGCCCTCTGGACCGCCCGCCCTACAATGAGCAGTTCTTC	CASSPLDRPPYNEQFF
15	-	-	TRBJ1-2	TRBV14	TGTGCCAGCAGGCCAACCGGAGGTGCCCCTATCGGCTACACCTTC	CASRPTGGAPIGYTF
14	-	-	TRBJ2-1	TRBV28	TGTGCCAGCAGTTTAGGGACCGCCTTAAGGGAGCAGTTCTTC	CASSLGTALREQFF
18	-	-	TRBJ2-1	TRBV27	TGTGCCAGCAGTTCCCCTAAAATGAACAGGGAGGCGAAGAATGAGCAGTTCTTC	CASSSPKMNREAKNEQFF